This section outlines one TCR beta chain sequence together with its context. The antigen is unknown. From the reads, TCRdb called clonotypes with MiXCR, one entry per CDR3 protein. This table holds approximately 990,000 distinct CDR3 sequences, roughly 30% found once. The record originates from a study of T cell repertoires in cytomegalovirus infection. Across the whole study: Recently identified HLA-C-restricted CMV epitopes and well-studied HLA-B-restricted CMV epitopes were used by the study. Evidence of both CMV infection and a matching HLA type came from public TCR beta signatures.

V lost 0 bases to trimming and J lost 4 bases, with 7 bases between them. The CDR3 totals 14 residues. Germline V lookup: CDR1 LGHNT, CDR2 FRNRAP. This sequence was found in a human donor in good health (CMV status not recorded). Some clones in this sample may be carry-over from other donors' samples. The chain has TRBV12-5 and TRBJ2-1; D not resolved. Source: cultured CD8+ T cells from PBMCs, taken from culture after CMV antigen stimulation. CDR3 region: CASGLVRPYNEQFF. The CDR3 nucleotides read TGTGCTAGTGGTTTGGTACGGCCGTACAATGAGCAGTTCTTC.